One sample yielded the 4 T cell receptor beta chains listed below, sequenced in a study of patients and donors after allogeneic stem cell transplantation. TCRdb re-derived calls from the RT-PCR reads in MiXCR, one entry per CDR3 protein. The repertoire holds more than 850,000 distinct CDR3 sequences, with 15% to 20% as singletons. Sequenced material: blood, either unsorted or a sorted T cell fraction (not recorded which). Source of these receptors: a human donor who was either an allogeneic HSCT recipient or a stem cell or donor lymphocyte infusion donor (not recorded which). It is not recorded whose cells these are; they may come from a transplant donor.

The CDR3 sequence: CASSQGKREQYF. DNA of the CDR3: TGTGCCAGCAGCCAAGGGAAGAGAGAGCAGTACTTC. The chain carries TRBV3-1 and TRBJ2-7; D unresolved. The germline gives CDR1 LGHDT, CDR2 YNNKEL (reference sequence). CDR3 length: 12 amino acids. Between the trimmed V and J ends, which lost 1 base and 7 bases, there was a span of 8 bases.

This chain uses TRBV7-2 with TRBJ2-1; D gene uncertain. The CDR3 has 11 amino acids. Germline V gene sequence: CDR1 SGHTA, CDR2 FQGNSA. Between the trimmed V and J ends, which lost 7 bases and 2 bases, there was a span of 3 bases. This CDR3 reads CASKTYNEQFF. DNA of the CDR3: TGTGCCAGCAAAACCTACAATGAGCAGTTCTTC.

A few counts support this clonotype. The J gene is TRBJ2-4, the V gene TRBV5-5; no definite D call. V lost 3 bases, J lost 5 bases, and 15 bases lay in between. The CDR3 length is 15 residues. Germline values: CDR1 SGHKS, CDR2 YYEKEE (reference sequence). CDR3 in DNA: TGTGCCAGCAGCTCCTATTCCGGGTGGCAAAACATTCAGTACTTC. The encoded protein is CASSSYSGWQNIQYF.

The V call is TRBV20-1, the J call TRBJ2-3, with D possibly matching TRBD2 (5 bases). The germline V gene has CDR1 DFQATT and CDR2 SNEGSKA (reference sequence). CDR3 length: 16 amino acids. The V and J ends lost 4 bases and 2 bases respectively, with 19 bases between them. The CDR3 nucleotides are TGCAGTGCTATCTCAAGGGCCAGTCGGGACACAGATACGCAGTATTTT. Its translation: CSAISRASRDTDTQYF.